The 8 T cell receptor beta chains below were found in one sample sequenced in a study of blood T cells in healthy people across ages. Together with a sample-barcoded 5' primer, a J-beta primer mix was included in a second PCR lasting about 7 to 12 cycles. Each CDR3 protein gets one entry after TCRdb re-called the 5' RACE reads with MiXCR. The repertoire includes over 550,000 distinct CDR3 sequences, less than 35% of them detected once, and 15% to 19% sits in the top ten. What was sequenced was blood. The source is a woman older than 75 in good health.

This clonotype was counted ten times or more. This chain connects TRBV20-1 to TRBJ2-3; D possibly corresponds to TRBD1 (6 bases). V was clipped by 6 bases and J by 0 bases, with 16 bases between them. From germline, CDR1 is DFQATT and CDR2 SNEGSKA (reference sequence). CDR3 length equals 15 residues. This CDR3 is CSAHVQGPSTDTQYF. CDR3 DNA sequence: TGCAGTGCCCACGTACAGGGCCCTAGCACAGATACGCAGTATTTT.

To note about this clonotype: Just one base apart from a much larger clone, this may be a read error. The chain carries TRBV20-1 and TRBJ2-3, with 7 nucleotides matching TRBD2. Germline CDR1 DFQATT, CDR2 SNEGSKA (reference sequence). This CDR3 has 15 residues. CDR3 DNA sequence: TGCAATGCGAGGCCGGGACTACCTCTCACAGATACGCAGTATTTT. Its translation is CNARPGLPLTDTQYF.

This clonotype was recorded at least ten times. This chain connects TRBV7-2 to TRBJ2-1, with D unresolved. The ends were cut back, 2 bases at V and 0 bases at J, with 17 bases in the middle. The CDR3 has 18 amino acids. Germline V gives CDR1 SGHTA, CDR2 FQGNSA. The CDR3 protein is CASSLKLRRASSYNEQFF. Written as DNA, the CDR3 is TGTGCCAGCAGCTTAAAATTGCGGCGCGCGAGCTCCTACAATGAGCAGTTCTTC.

The CDR3 sequence: CASSQGRGDNEKLFF. The CDR3 region has the DNA TGCGCCAGCAGCCAAGGCAGGGGGGATAATGAAAAACTGTTTTTT. V is TRBV4-1 and J is TRBJ1-4, with TRBD1 matching over 7 bases. Trimming removed 1 base from V and 4 bases from J; junction bases left unmatched: 3. Germline V gene sequence: CDR1 MGHRA, CDR2 YSYEKL. This CDR3 comprises 15 residues.

This clonotype was seen a handful of times. Since a much larger clone is just one base distant, this may be a read error. The chain joins TRBV12-3 or TRBV12-4 to TRBJ2-3, with D perhaps TRBD2 (5 bases). The length of the CDR3 is 16 residues. Trimming stripped 6 bases from V and 6 bases from J, with 22 bases between. CDR3 protein: CASSPGTQSACDTQYF. Here the CDR3 DNA reads TGTGCCAGCAGCCCGGGAACCCAGTCGGCGTGTGATACGCAGTATTTT.

Concerning this clonotype: One junction end disagrees with the germline gene, perhaps due to a read error. The chain recombines TRBV5-1 with TRBJ1-4; 7 nucleotides agree with TRBD1. Looked up from germline, CDR1 is SGHRS and CDR2 is YFSETQ. This CDR3 is built from 14 residues. Here the CDR3 DNA reads TGCGCCAGCAGCTTGGGACAGGGAGATGAAAAACGGTTTTTT. Its translation is CASSLGQGDEKRFF.

This clonotype came up many times. The chain recombines TRBV12-3 or TRBV12-4 with TRBJ2-5; TRBD2 aligns across 11 bases. The CDR3 runs 15 residues. Trimming cost V 3 bases and J 4 bases; bases outside gene matches: 4. CDR3 DNA: TGTGCCAGCAGTTTTACTAGCGGGGGTATAGAGACCCAGTACTTC. Its protein is CASSFTSGGIETQYF.

This clonotype was observed many times. V is TRBV10-3 and J is TRBJ2-5; D gene unclear. V dropped 5 bases and J dropped 5 bases, with 12 bases sitting between them. Looked up from germline, CDR1 is ENHRY and CDR2 is SYGVKD. The CDR3 covers 13 residues. CDR3 protein: CAISFGLHETQYF. CDR3 bases: TGTGCCATCAGTTTTGGGCTCCATGAGACCCAGTACTTC.